This passage covers 20 T cell receptor beta chains from one sample sequenced in a study of spatial heterogeneity in lung cancer. Study findings and constraints: Within tumors, counts of expanded alpha and beta TCRs tracked tumor mutation counts.

The antigens for these receptors are not known. Noted time point: sample taken at primary tumor resection. TCRdb analysed the 5' RACE reads with MiXCR anew, one entry per CDR3 protein. This sample has 9,000 to 13,000 distinct CDR3 sequences, with around 12% found just once. This material consisted of lung tumor tissue, taken at surgery. These receptor sequences come from a male donor with early-stage non-small cell lung cancer.

This clonotype occurred many times. This beta chain is off target for a library built for alpha chains, so its abundance means little. This chain connects TRBV6-2 or TRBV6-3 to TRBJ2-7, with 7 bases fitting TRBD1. V shed 0 bases and J 1 base; nucleotides not matched to a gene: 12. Germline CDR1 MNHEY, CDR2 SVGEGT. There are 18 residues in the CDR3. CDR3 residues: CASSYSSVLGGASYEQYF. As DNA, the CDR3 is TGTGCCAGCAGTTACTCGAGCGTTTTAGGGGGCGCGTCCTACGAGCAGTACTTC.

This clonotype showed up many times. A library prepared for alpha chains yielded this beta chain as an off-target read; its size is of little meaning. The chain is built from TRBV6-4 and TRBJ1-2; D gene uncertain. V gave up 6 bases and J gave up 7 bases, with 15 bases separating them. CDR1 and CDR2 from the germline V gene are MRHNA and SNTAGT. The CDR3 has 13 residues. The CDR3 nucleotides are TGTGCCAGCAGGAACGATTTGGTGGGTGGCTACACCTTC. This gives the protein CASRNDLVGGYTF.

On this clonotype itself: Little can be read into the size of this beta chain, an off-target read in a library designed for alpha chains. This chain links TRBV12-3 or TRBV12-4 with TRBJ1-5; unclear D gene. The ends were cut back, 3 bases at V and 7 bases at J, with 13 bases in the middle. The CDR3 is made up of 14 amino acids. This chain's CDR3 is CASSFSARSQPQHF. The CDR3 bases are TGTGCCAGCAGTTTTTCGGCCCGATCGCAGCCCCAGCATTTT.

Worth noting for this clonotype: This beta chain is a stray read from a library made for alpha chains; its abundance is not meaningful. The genes are TRBV20-1 and TRBJ1-1; D is perhaps TRBD1 (6 bases). The CDR3 totals 13 residues. Germline V CDR1 and CDR2: DFQATT, SNEGSKA (reference sequence). The V and J ends lost 0 bases and 3 bases respectively, with 8 bases between them. The CDR3 loop is CSARDHRDTEAFF. DNA of the CDR3: TGCAGTGCTAGAGATCACAGGGACACTGAAGCTTTCTTT.

The sample holds many counts of this clonotype. Because this beta chain is a stray read in a library intended to capture alpha chains, its abundance should not be given much weight. CDR3 DNA sequence: TGTGCCAGTAGTCGCGGCGGGCCTAGGGAGACCCAGTACTTC. The encoded protein is CASSRGGPRETQYF. The rearrangement joins TRBV19 to TRBJ2-5, with D possibly being TRBD2 (5 bases). Deletions cut 5 bases from V and 5 bases from J, with 15 bases between. Germline V gene data show CDR1 as LNHDA and CDR2 as SQIVND (reference sequence). CDR3 length: 14 amino acids.

By share, this clonotype ranks as medium-sized. Because the library targeted alpha chains, this beta chain is an off-target read whose size means little. V gene TRBV20-1 combines with J gene TRBJ2-5; D possibly corresponds to TRBD2 (5 bases). There are 12 residues in the CDR3. The germline CDR1 and CDR2 sequences are DFQATT and SNEGSKA (reference sequence). V shed 5 bases and J shed 7 bases, with 14 bases lying between them. CDR3: CSAFSAEGTQYF. CDR3 sequence (DNA): TGCAGTGCTTTCTCGGCCGAGGGGACCCAGTACTTC.

On this clonotype itself: Because this beta chain is a stray read in a library intended to capture alpha chains, its abundance should not be given much weight. The V call is TRBV30, the J call TRBJ2-1; D call uncertain. Germline CDR1 reads GTSNPN; CDR2 reads SVGIG (reference sequence). Trimming pared 4 bases from V and 2 bases from J, leaving 15 bases between. This CDR3 is built from 15 residues. CDR3 sequence (DNA): TGTGCCTGGACCCCCCCTGGTCTGACCTACAATGAGCAGTTCTTC. It is translated as CAWTPPGLTYNEQFF.

This clonotype has at least ten counts. A library prepared for alpha chains yielded this beta chain as an off-target read; its size is of little meaning. V is TRBV29-1 and J is TRBJ2-7, with D uncertain. CDR1 SQVTM and CDR2 ANQGSEA come from the germline V gene. The CDR3 totals 13 residues. The V end lost 5 bases, the J end lost 1 base, and 12 bases lay between the germline ends. CDR3 loop: CSVQSRASYEQYF. The CDR3 DNA follows: TGCAGCGTTCAGTCGCGAGCTTCCTACGAGCAGTACTTC.

This clonotype is a singleton in its sample. For a library built for alpha chains, this beta chain is a stray read; little rests on its size. V gene TRBV5-1 combines with J gene TRBJ2-2; D possibly corresponds to TRBD1 (6 bases). V shed 4 bases and J shed 4 bases, with 20 bases lying between them. The CDR3 covers 17 residues. Looked up from germline, CDR1 is SGHRS and CDR2 is YFSETQ. The CDR3 nucleotides read TGCGCCAGCAGCAGCATAACACAGGGTCTGGGCACCGGGGAGCTGTTTTTT. Translated, it gives CASSSITQGLGTGELFF.

This clonotype appeared many times. This beta chain lies outside the target of a library built for alpha chains; its clone size means little. J is TRBJ2-2 and V is TRBV9, with 12 positions matching TRBD2. Trimming took 4 bases from V and 3 from J; bases not matched to a gene: 4. The CDR3 has 16 residues. CDR1 is SGDLS and CDR2 is YYNGEE in the germline V gene. The CDR3 spells CASSPRLAGDTGELFF. In nucleotides, the CDR3 is TGTGCCAGCAGCCCACGACTAGCGGGGGACACCGGGGAGCTGTTTTTT. The whole variable domain, filled in from reference TRBV9 and TRBJ2-2, reads DSGVTQTPKHLITATGQRVTLRCSPRSGDLSVYWYQQSLDQGLQFLIQYYNGEERAKGNILERFSAQQFPDLHSELNLSSLELGDSALYFCASSPRLAGDTGELFFGEGSRLTVL.

About this clonotype: One end of the junction varies from germline; a read error may be responsible. In a library made to pick up alpha chains, this beta chain is a stray read with a size that means little. The chain has TRBV6-5 and TRBJ2-7; 7 bases match TRBD2. The CDR3 length is 16 residues. The V gene's germline CDR1 is MNHEY and CDR2 SVGAGI. The CDR3 DNA is TGTGCCAGCAGTGACTCGGGACTACTTAACTCCTACGAGCAGTACTTC. This translates into CASSDSGLLNSYEQYF.

This clonotype was observed at least ten times. Because this beta chain is a stray read in a library intended to capture alpha chains, its abundance should not be given much weight. CDR3 sequence (DNA): TGTGCCAGCACTCTGGGGGGGGATGAGCAGTTCTTC. As protein: CASTLGGDEQFF. The V call is TRBV6-2 or TRBV6-3, the J call TRBJ2-1; 7 bases line up with TRBD2. There are 12 residues in the CDR3. Germline CDR1 and CDR2: MNHEY and SVGEGT. Losses at the gene ends were 7 bases for V and 8 bases for J; bases not matched to a gene: 5.

This clonotype is termed medium-sized. Because this beta chain is a stray read in a library intended to capture alpha chains, its abundance should not be given much weight. This chain joins TRBV6-1 and TRBJ2-1, with TRBD2 identical over 13 bases. Losses at the gene ends were 5 bases for V and 8 bases for J; bases not matched to a gene: 9. The germline gives CDR1 MNHNS, CDR2 SASEGT. The CDR3 runs 16 residues. Written as DNA, the CDR3 is TGTGCCAGCAGTACACTAGCGGGAGGGTCTTTCGATGAGCAGTTCTTC. Its protein product is CASSTLAGGSFDEQFF.

This clonotype was seen at least ten times. This beta chain appears as a stray read in a library generated for alpha chains; its size is not informative. V and J are TRBV28 and TRBJ2-7; 14 positions match TRBD2. Unmatched junction bases numbered 8, after V lost 5 bases and J lost 8 bases. Germline CDR1 MDHEN, CDR2 SYDVKM. The CDR3 totals 15 residues. CDR3 residues: CASSEGTSGSSKQYF. CDR3 DNA: TGTGCCAGCAGTGAGGGGACTAGCGGGAGTAGCAAGCAGTACTTC. Full variable domain (missing parts from reference TRBV28 and TRBJ2-7): DVKVTQSSRYLVKRTGEKVFLECVQDMDHENMFWYRQDPGLGLRLIYFSYDVKMKEKGDIPEGYSVSREKKERFSLILESASTNQTSMYLCASSEGTSGSSKQYFGPGTRLTVT.

This clonotype was seen many times. This beta chain lies outside the target of a library built for alpha chains; its clone size means little. The V call is TRBV24-1, the J call TRBJ2-2; 7 nucleotides match TRBD1. J lost 7 bases, V lost 3 bases, and 13 bases had no gene match. The germline gives CDR1 KGHDR, CDR2 SFDVKD. The CDR3 has 17 residues. The CDR3 region has the DNA TGTGCCACCAGTGATCCTCCCGGGCAGGGGGTTAACGGGGAGCTGTTTTTT. It specifies CATSDPPGQGVNGELFF.

This clonotype came up many times. As an off-target read in a library built for alpha chains, this beta chain has a frequency of little significance. V gene TRBV30 combines with J gene TRBJ2-5; either TRBD1 or TRBD2 may supply D (5 bases each). Trimming stripped 3 bases from V and 4 bases from J, with 9 bases between. Per the germline V gene, CDR1 is GTSNPN and CDR2 is SVGIG (reference sequence). The CDR3 contains 12 residues. The CDR3 loop is CAWRRGSETQYF. CDR3 in DNA: TGTGCCTGGAGGAGGGGATCAGAGACCCAGTACTTC.

Relative to its sample, this clonotype is medium-sized. This beta chain appears as a stray read in a library generated for alpha chains; its size is not informative. The CDR3 sequence is CASSTMAGKQETQYF. CDR3 coding DNA: TGTGCCAGCTCAACCATGGCGGGAAAGCAAGAGACCCAGTACTTC. V and J are TRBV18 and TRBJ2-5, with D maybe TRBD2 (6 bases). This CDR3 has 15 residues. Germline V gene lookup returns CDR1 KGHSH and CDR2 LQKENI. V gave up 5 bases and J gave up 2 bases, with 15 bases separating them.

This clonotype is medium-sized by share. Since it is a stray read in a library aimed at alpha chains, this beta chain has a size that is not meaningful. CDR3 in amino acids: CASSQDPSGRHYEQYF. The CDR3 DNA follows: TGTGCCAGCAGCCAAGACCCCAGCGGGAGGCACTACGAGCAGTACTTC. This chain links TRBV3-1 with TRBJ2-7; 9 bases align to TRBD2. The germline CDR1 and CDR2 sequences are LGHDT and YNNKEL (reference sequence). The CDR3 has 16 amino acids. The trim removed 0 bases at V and 3 bases at J, leaving 6 bases unmatched.

A note on this clonotype: The library was prepared for alpha chains; this beta chain is a stray read, so its frequency means little. This rearrangement joins TRBV7-2 to TRBJ2-3; D not resolved. V was cut by 5 bases and J by 11 bases, with 17 bases left in between. The CDR3 is 13 residues long. Germline V lookup: CDR1 SGHTA, CDR2 FQGNSA. The CDR3 bases are TGTGCCAGCAGCCAGACCACTAATCATAAGCAGTATTTT. It is translated as CASSQTTNHKQYF.

This clonotype has a count of ten or more. The library was prepared for alpha chains; this beta chain is a stray read, so its frequency means little. The chain uses TRBV3-1 and TRBJ1-2, with D uncertain. There are 15 residues in the CDR3. V lost 2 bases to trimming and J lost 5 bases, with 15 bases between them. The germline gives CDR1 LGHDT, CDR2 YNNKEL (reference sequence). CDR3 nucleotide sequence: TGTGCCAGCAGCCAAAGCTGGACGGGTACTTATGGCTACACCTTC. This translates into CASSQSWTGTYGYTF.